This T cell receptor (beta chain) was captured in a study of blood T cell repertoires in COVID-19. Background on the study: From the United States, Italy and Spain came samples of acute and convalescent COVID-19. PBMCs, B-cell-depleted T cells, or T cells were the source of the cDNA or gDNA that made up the material.

Per the original data handling: Scientists estimated how many nucleated cells there were by amplifying reference gene primers. The repertoire was sequenced with immunoSEQ multiplex PCR; TCRdb's copy has only in-frame clones and lacks some. V, J and clone size are taken as reported in that table, and D and trimming were inferred from the DNA itself. The sample shows over 100,000 clones, about 70% of them seen only once. This clone appeared many times. The germline CDR1 and CDR2 sequences are MNHEY and SVGEGT. V lost 4 bases, J lost 3 bases, and 13 bases lay in between. The CDR3 sequence is 15 residues long.

The clonotype comes from a woman in her seventies with acute or convalescent COVID-19. Sequencing was carried out using peripheral blood. V is TRBV6-2 or TRBV6-3 and J is TRBJ2-1; perhaps TRBD1 as D (6 bases). CDR3 sequence (DNA): TGTGCCAGCAGTTTCCGACAGGCTGTCTACAATGAGCAGTTCTTC. Translation gives CASSFRQAVYNEQFF.